Listed below are T cell receptor beta chains from one sample, sequenced in a study of shared clonotypes between healthy human individuals. Repertoires were generated with immunoSEQ multiplex PCR, while TCRdb's copy carries only in-frame clones and drops some. The table lists about 2.5 million clones, 85% to 95% of them singletons. The sample comprised naive CD4+ T cells from PBMCs. These receptors originate from a man aged 18-30 years in good health. Some clones in this sample may be carry-over from other donors' samples. Both conserved end residues are part of each CDR3. The D gene is left open where the match is weak. Size is omitted from some rows. Given values are once, few, many or a class for expanded clones.

D gene: NA
J gene: TRBJ1-1
V gene: TRBV30
clone size: NA
CDR3 protein: CALGRPQGGNTEAFF
CDR3 DNA: TGTGCCCTCGGTCGCCCTCAGGGTGGGAACACTGAAGCTTTCTTT

D gene: NA
J gene: TRBJ1-2
V gene: TRBV27
clone size: NA
CDR3 protein: CASSPQGPGGYTF
CDR3 DNA: TGTGCCAGCAGTCCTCAAGGGCCGGGTGGCTACACCTTC

D gene: TRBD2
J gene: TRBJ2-5
V gene: TRBV5-4
clone size: NA
CDR3 protein: CASSSGLAGDRETQYF
CDR3 DNA: TGTGCCAGCAGCTCCGGACTAGCGGGAGATCGAGAGACCCAGTACTTC

D gene: NA
J gene: TRBJ2-2
V gene: TRBV7-3
clone size: few
CDR3 protein: CASSLARSTGELFF
CDR3 DNA: TGTGCCAGCAGCTTGGCCAGGAGCACCGGGGAGCTGTTTTTT

D gene: NA
J gene: TRBJ2-3
V gene: TRBV27
clone size: NA
CDR3 protein: CASSSPWGFTDTQYF
CDR3 DNA: TGTGCCAGCAGTTCGCCCTGGGGCTTCACAGATACGCAGTATTTT

D gene: TRBD1
J gene: TRBJ1-2
V gene: TRBV28
clone size: NA
CDR3 protein: CASRRQGAHYGYTF
CDR3 DNA: TGTGCCAGCAGAAGACAGGGGGCGCACTATGGCTACACCTTC

D gene: TRBD1
J gene: TRBJ1-1
V gene: TRBV19
clone size: NA
CDR3 protein: CATIRRDRGGTEAFF
CDR3 DNA: TGTGCCACCATAAGGCGAGACAGGGGAGGCACTGAAGCTTTCTTT

D gene: TRBD1
J gene: TRBJ2-1
V gene: TRBV2
clone size: NA
CDR3 protein: CASRGTYRGNLGNEQFF
CDR3 DNA: TGTGCCAGCAGGGGAACCTACAGGGGAAATTTGGGCAATGAGCAGTTCTTC

D gene: TRBD2
J gene: TRBJ2-5
V gene: TRBV29-1
clone size: NA
CDR3 protein: CSVREGRRETQYF
CDR3 DNA: TGCAGCGTAAGGGAGGGTAGGCGAGAGACCCAGTACTTC

D gene: TRBD1
J gene: TRBJ2-7
V gene: TRBV6-5
clone size: NA
CDR3 protein: CASSPRQGSYEQYF
CDR3 DNA: TGTGCCAGCAGTCCCAGACAGGGCTCCTACGAGCAGTACTTC

D gene: TRBD2
J gene: TRBJ2-5
V gene: TRBV7-2
clone size: NA
CDR3 protein: CASSPAGELGVTQYF
CDR3 DNA: TGTGCCAGCAGCCCGGCGGGGGAGCTTGGTGTGACCCAGTACTTC

D gene: TRBD2
J gene: TRBJ2-1
V gene: TRBV5-1
clone size: NA
CDR3 protein: CASMLLAGSYNEQFF
CDR3 DNA: TGCGCCAGCATGCTTCTAGCGGGGTCCTACAATGAGCAGTTCTTC

D gene: NA
J gene: TRBJ2-7
V gene: TRBV27
clone size: NA
CDR3 protein: CASSYLVGGSYEQYF
CDR3 DNA: TGTGCCAGCAGTTATTTGGTGGGTGGCTCCTACGAGCAGTACTTC

D gene: NA
J gene: TRBJ2-7
V gene: TRBV7-2
clone size: NA
CDR3 protein: CASSADIAYEQYF
CDR3 DNA: TGTGCCAGCAGCGCGGACATCGCCTACGAGCAGTACTTC

D gene: TRBD2
J gene: TRBJ2-1
V gene: TRBV5-4
clone size: NA
CDR3 protein: CASSSGTSGTSEQFF
CDR3 DNA: TGTGCCAGCAGCTCCGGGACTAGCGGGACCTCTGAGCAGTTCTTC